The TCR beta chain under discussion was sequenced for a study of shared clonotypes between healthy human individuals. Study summary: The plates for each donor numbered three CD4 naive, three CD4 memory, two CD8 naive and one CD8 memory.

Produced via immunoSEQ multiplex PCR; TCRdb's table is partial and in-frame only. Seen here are over a million clones, roughly 74% observed once, and the top ten hold more than 0.5%. The CDR3 runs to 14 residues. The V end was cut by 2 bases, the J end by 3 bases, with 11 bases between. Per the germline V gene, CDR1 is MNHNS and CDR2 is SASEGT. This chain uses TRBV6-1 with TRBJ2-7; D remains ambiguous. The sequencing input was memory CD4+ T cells from PBMCs. Noted subset: CD45RA-negative fraction. This TCR was recovered from a man aged 18 to 29 in good health. Some clones in this sample may be carry-over from other donors' samples. CDR3 nucleotides: TGTGCCAGCAGTGAAAACGGGTTTATCTACGAGCAGTACTTC. As protein: CASSENGFIYEQYF.